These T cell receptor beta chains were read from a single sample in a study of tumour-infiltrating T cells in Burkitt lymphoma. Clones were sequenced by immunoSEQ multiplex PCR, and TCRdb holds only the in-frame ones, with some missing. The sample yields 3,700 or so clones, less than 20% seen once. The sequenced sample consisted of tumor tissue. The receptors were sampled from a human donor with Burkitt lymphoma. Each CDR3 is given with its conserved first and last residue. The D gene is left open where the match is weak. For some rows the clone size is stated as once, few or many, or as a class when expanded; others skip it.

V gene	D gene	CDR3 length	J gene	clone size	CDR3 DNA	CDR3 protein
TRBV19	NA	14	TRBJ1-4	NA	TGTGCCAGTAGCTGGGGACCGGCTATGGGGAAACTGTTTTTT	CASSWGPAMGKLFF
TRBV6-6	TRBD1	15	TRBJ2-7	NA	TGTGCCAGCAGCTCTGACAGGGCGATTTTCTACGAGCAGTACTTC	CASSSDRAIFYEQYF
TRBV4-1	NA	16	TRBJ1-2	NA	TGCGCCAGCAGCCAAGATCCGAGACAGCCTCTCTGGGGCTACACCTTC	CASSQDPRQPLWGYTF
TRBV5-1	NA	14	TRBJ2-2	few	TGCGCCAGCAGCTTGGCGCCAAACACCGGGGAGCTGTTTTTT	CASSLAPNTGELFF
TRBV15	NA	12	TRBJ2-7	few	TGTGCCACCTGGGACTCAGGGTCCGAGCAGTACTTC	CATWDSGSEQYF
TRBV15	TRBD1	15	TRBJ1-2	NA	TGTGCCACCAGCAGAGATCCCGCAACAGGGGGGGTCTACACCTTC	CATSRDPATGGVYTF
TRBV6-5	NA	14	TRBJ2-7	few	TGTGCCAGCAGTTACTCTGAGAATCTCGACGAGCAGTACTTC	CASSYSENLDEQYF
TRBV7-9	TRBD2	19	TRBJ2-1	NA	TGTGCCAGCAGCTTACAATTAGGGCTAGCGGGAGTAGTCTACAATAAGCAGTTCTTC	CASSLQLGLAGVVYNKQFF
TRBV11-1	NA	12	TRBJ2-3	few	TGTGCCAGCAGCTTCTCCTCGGATACGCAGTATTTT	CASSFSSDTQYF
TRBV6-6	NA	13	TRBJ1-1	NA	TGTGCCAGCAGGGACAGACTGAACACTGAAGCTTTCTTT	CASRDRLNTEAFF
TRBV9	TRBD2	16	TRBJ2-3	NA	TGTGCCAGCAGCTACCGACTAGCGGGCGGCACAGATACGCAGTATTTT	CASSYRLAGGTDTQYF
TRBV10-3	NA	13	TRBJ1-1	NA	TGTGCCATCAGTGAGTCGGCCCAGGGGGAAGCTTTCTTT	CAISESAQGEAFF
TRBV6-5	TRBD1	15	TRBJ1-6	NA	TGTGCCAGCAGTCCTCGGGACAGGGAAAATTCACCCCTCCACTTT	CASSPRDRENSPLHF
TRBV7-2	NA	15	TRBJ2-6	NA	TGTGCCAGCAGCTTCACTAAATCCGGGGCCAACGTCCTGACTTTC	CASSFTKSGANVLTF
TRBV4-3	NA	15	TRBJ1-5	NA	TGCGCCAGCAGCCAAGAAGGAAGCCCCGGGCAGCCCCAGCATTTT	CASSQEGSPGQPQHF
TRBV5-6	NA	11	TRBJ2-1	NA	TGTGCCAGCAGCACGGGACTGTCGCAGTTCTTC	CASSTGLSQFF
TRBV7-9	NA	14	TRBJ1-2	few	TGTGCCAGCAGCCCGAATACAGAGGGGCTTGGCTACACCTTC	CASSPNTEGLGYTF
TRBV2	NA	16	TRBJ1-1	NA	TGTGCCAGCAGTGAACAGGGCGAAGGGATGAACACTGAAGCTTTCTTT	CASSEQGEGMNTEAFF
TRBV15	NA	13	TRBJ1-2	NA	TGTGCCACCAGCAGAGACAGGGCGTATGGCTACACCTTC	CATSRDRAYGYTF
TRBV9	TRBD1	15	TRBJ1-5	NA	TGTGCCAGCAGCCGCGGGACAGGGGCTAATCAGCCCCAGCATTTT	CASSRGTGANQPQHF
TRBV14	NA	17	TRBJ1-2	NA	TGTGCCAGCAGCCAAGCGACTGGGGGCTACCTCAACTATGGCTACACCTTC	CASSQATGGYLNYGYTF
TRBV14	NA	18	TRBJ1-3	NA	TGTGCCAGCAGCACCCGCCCCGTTTGGACCCCGAGAGGAAACACCATATATTTT	CASSTRPVWTPRGNTIYF
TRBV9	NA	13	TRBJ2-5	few	TGTGCCAGCAGCGTAGCTGGGGGAGAGACCCAGTACTTC	CASSVAGGETQYF